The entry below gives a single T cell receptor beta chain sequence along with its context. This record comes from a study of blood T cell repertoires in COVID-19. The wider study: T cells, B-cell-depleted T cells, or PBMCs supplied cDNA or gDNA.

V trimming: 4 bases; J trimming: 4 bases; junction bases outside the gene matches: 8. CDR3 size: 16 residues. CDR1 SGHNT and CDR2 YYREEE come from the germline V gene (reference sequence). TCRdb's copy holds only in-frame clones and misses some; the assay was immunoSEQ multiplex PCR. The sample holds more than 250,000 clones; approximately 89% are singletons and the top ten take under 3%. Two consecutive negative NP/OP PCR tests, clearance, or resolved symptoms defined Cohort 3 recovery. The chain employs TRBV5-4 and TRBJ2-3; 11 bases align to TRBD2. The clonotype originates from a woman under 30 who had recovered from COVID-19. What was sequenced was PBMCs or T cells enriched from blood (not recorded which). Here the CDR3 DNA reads TGTGCCAGCAGCCCCCAGACTAGCGGGGTTTCAGATACGCAGTATTTT. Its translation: CASSPQTSGVSDTQYF.